Below are 25 T cell receptor beta chains sequenced from a single sample in a study of blood T cell repertoires in COVID-19. TCRdb's table, derived via immunoSEQ multiplex PCR, lists solely in-frame clones and lacks some. Here the sample spans hundreds of thousands of clones, approximately 90% being singletons. The sequencing input was peripheral blood. All receptors come from a young woman with acute or convalescent COVID-19.

This clone was detected once. The chain couples TRBV28 to TRBJ2-1; 8 bases agree with TRBD2. V shed 6 bases, J shed 7 bases, and the junction held 8 bases outside the gene matches. CDR1 is MDHEN and CDR2 is SYDVKM in the germline V gene. This CDR3 comprises 14 residues. The CDR3 DNA is TGTGCCAGCAGCCCAGCGGGGGCTCGGAATGAGCAGTTCTTC. Translation: CASSPAGARNEQFF.

The rearrangement joins TRBV25-1 to TRBJ2-6; D is uncertain. Per the germline V gene, CDR1 is MGHDK and CDR2 is SYGVNS. Between the trimmed V and J ends, which lost 6 bases and 1 base, there was a span of 7 bases. The CDR3 is 14 residues long. DNA for the CDR3: TGTGCCAGCAGCACAGATTCTGGGGCCAACGTCCTGACTTTC. Translation: CASSTDSGANVLTF.

Only one count was recorded for this clone. V gene TRBV30 combines with J gene TRBJ2-1; D not certain. The germline V gene has CDR1 GTSNPN and CDR2 SVGIG (reference sequence). V was cut by 0 bases and J by 7 bases, with 10 bases left in between. The CDR3 is 13 amino acids. In DNA form, the CDR3 reads TGTGCCTGGAGTGTACTTGGGCTGAATGAGCAGTTCTTC. It specifies CAWSVLGLNEQFF.

The rearrangement links TRBV6-2 or TRBV6-3 to TRBJ2-3; 8 positions agree with TRBD1. Trimming removed 2 bases from V and 2 bases from J; junction bases left unmatched: 9. Germline lookup yields CDR1 MNHEY and CDR2 SVGEGT. The CDR3 runs to 17 residues. CDR3 nucleotide sequence: TGTGCCAGCAGTTACAACCTAAGGGACAGGCACACAGATACGCAGTATTTT. It encodes CASSYNLRDRHTDTQYF.

The V call is TRBV7-9, the J call TRBJ2-2; 11 nucleotides match TRBD2. CDR3 size: 16 residues. Trimming removed 5 bases from V and 3 bases from J; junction bases left unmatched: 5. CDR1 and CDR2 from the germline V gene are SEHNR and FQNEAQ (reference sequence). CDR3 residues: CASSAPSGGHTGELFF. The CDR3 nucleotides read TGTGCCAGCAGCGCCCCTAGCGGGGGGCACACCGGGGAGCTGTTTTTT.

In its sample, this clone was seen once. This chain joins TRBV3-1 (or the pseudogene TRBV3-2) and TRBJ2-4; D possibly corresponds to TRBD2 (5 bases). V dropped 7 bases and J dropped 8 bases, with 18 bases sitting between them. The CDR3 has 14 residues. Germline CDR1 is LGHDT and CDR2 is YNNKEL (reference sequence). This CDR3 is CASTYRGREDIQYF. The CDR3 DNA reads TGTGCCAGCACCTATCGGGGAAGGGAAGACATTCAGTACTTC.

V is TRBV27 and J is TRBJ1-5; the D is unclear. V lost 1 base to trimming and J lost 5 bases, with 12 bases between them. CDR3 length: 15 amino acids. Germline loops: CDR1 MNHEY, CDR2 SMNVEV (reference sequence). The CDR3 nucleotides are TGTGCCAGCAGTTTATTTCGGGGTATAGATCAGCCCCAGCATTTT. Protein sequence: CASSLFRGIDQPQHF.

The rearrangement links TRBV5-4 to TRBJ2-2, with 15 positions matching TRBD2. The CDR3 has 17 amino acids. Germline V gene lookup returns CDR1 SGHNT and CDR2 YYREEE (reference sequence). V dropped 4 bases and J dropped 4; count of bases not matched to a gene: 5. The CDR3 here is CASSPGLAGGLTGELFF. Written as DNA, the CDR3 is TGTGCCAGCAGCCCGGGACTAGCGGGGGGTCTCACCGGGGAGCTGTTTTTT.

Remarks on this clone: A junction end diverges from the germline sequence, so it may reflect a read error. V usage is TRBV2 and J usage is TRBJ2-7; 8 nucleotides align to TRBD1. CDR1 and CDR2 from the germline V gene are SNHLY and FYNNEI. The CDR3 is made up of 14 amino acids. The CDR3 sequence is CASNEQGVSYEQYF. The CDR3 DNA sequence: TGTGCCAGCAATGAACAGGGGGTCTCCTACGAGCAGTACTTC.

V usage is TRBV3-1 (or the pseudogene TRBV3-2) and J usage is TRBJ1-2, with 7 bases fitting TRBD1. V shed 6 bases and J 8 bases; nucleotides not matched to a gene: 3. CDR1 and CDR2 (germline): LGHDT, YNNKEL (reference sequence). The CDR3 loop spans 11 amino acids. CDR3 in amino acids: CASRGTAGYTF. The DNA for the CDR3 is TGTGCCAGCAGAGGGACAGCGGGCTACACCTTC.

This chain connects TRBV5-6 to TRBJ2-5; D may be TRBD1 (5 bases). This CDR3 comprises 17 residues. The V end was cut by 0 bases, the J end by 2 bases, with 17 bases between. Germline V gene sequence: CDR1 SGHDT, CDR2 YYEEEE. CDR3 nucleotide sequence: TGTGCCAGCAGCTTGGGTCTGGGATGGGGCAAACAAGAGACCCAGTACTTC. Its protein product is CASSLGLGWGKQETQYF.

This clone is a singleton in its sample. V usage is TRBV7-6 and J usage is TRBJ2-5; 10 bases agree with TRBD2. This CDR3 comprises 15 residues. In germline, CDR1 is SGHVS, CDR2 FNYEAQ. Germline trimming cut 6 bases from V and 2 bases from J; bases unmatched to any gene: 6. CDR3 in DNA: TGTGCCAGCAGACGGCTAGCGGGGGTGCAAGAGACCCAGTACTTC. Protein: CASRRLAGVQETQYF.

V usage is TRBV24-1 and J usage is TRBJ2-5, with D perhaps matching TRBD2 (5 bases). The CDR3 runs 15 residues. Trimming removed 4 bases at V and 0 bases at J, with 11 bases between. Germline CDR1 is KGHDR and CDR2 is SFDVKD. In DNA form, the CDR3 reads TGTGCCACCAGTGAAAGAGGCGGGTACCAAGAGACCCAGTACTTC. Translating gives CATSERGGYQETQYF.

V and J are TRBV23-1 and TRBJ1-4, with TRBD1 matching 9 bases. TRBV23-1 is given ORF status, its function remaining uncertain. V trimming: 4 bases; J trimming: 7 bases; junction bases outside the gene matches: 16. The CDR3 spans 18 residues. CDR3 nucleotide sequence: TGCGCCAGCAGTCTTGCGTCGGACAGGGGCGGGACCGGTGAAAAACTGTTTTTT. It yields the protein CASSLASDRGGTGEKLFF.

The chain couples TRBV5-1 to TRBJ1-2, with unresolved D. CDR1 and CDR2 (germline): SGHRS, YFSETQ. The CDR3 totals 14 residues. V lost 0 bases to trimming and J lost 1 base, with 7 bases between them. Written as DNA, the CDR3 is TGCGCCAGCAGCTTGGGACAAATTAACTATGGCTACACCTTC. This encodes CASSLGQINYGYTF.

The chain is built from TRBV2 and TRBJ1-1; 10 bases are shared with TRBD1. CDR3 length: 15 amino acids. Per germline, CDR1 SNHLY and CDR2 FYNNEI. The J segment lost 3 bases and the V segment lost 6 bases, leaving 7 bases of the junction unmatched. The CDR3 nucleotides are TGTGCCAGCAGAGCAGTGGGACAGGGGTACACTGAAGCTTTCTTT. Residues: CASRAVGQGYTEAFF.

This chain connects TRBV4-1 to TRBJ2-7; 16 positions match TRBD2. The CDR3 has 15 amino acids. V trimming: 3 bases; J trimming: 7 bases; junction bases outside the gene matches: 3. Germline V gene data show CDR1 as MGHRA and CDR2 as YSYEKL. CDR3 sequence (DNA): TGCGCCAGCAGCCAGGGACTAGCGGGGGGGCGGGAGCAGTACTTC. Amino acids: CASSQGLAGGREQYF.

The CDR3 DNA reads TGTGCCAGCAGCAAGTGGCGGACAGACCAAGAGACCCAGTACTTC. Protein: CASSKWRTDQETQYF. This chain uses TRBV5-6 with TRBJ2-5, with D perhaps TRBD1 (6 bases). Per germline, CDR1 SGHDT and CDR2 YYEEEE. The CDR3 totals 15 residues. Between the trimmed V and J ends, which lost 4 bases and 0 bases, there was a span of 13 bases.

This chain joins TRBV7-2 and TRBJ1-4; D is uncertain. CDR1 and CDR2 (germline): SGHTA, FQGNSA. The CDR3 consists of 15 residues. V shed 0 bases and J shed 4 bases, with 9 bases lying between them. The CDR3 protein is CASSLAPAGNEKLFF. The CDR3 DNA sequence: TGTGCCAGCAGCTTAGCACCGGCGGGTAATGAAAAACTGTTTTTT.

This chain links TRBV28 with TRBJ1-1; a possible D gene is TRBD1 (6 bases). Trimming took off 11 bases at V and 9 bases at J, with 19 bases between the two ends. The CDR3 is 12 amino acids. Germline CDR1 MDHEN, CDR2 SYDVKM. CDR3 in DNA: TGTGCCGCCAGAGGGGAGGGGGGGCAAGCTTTCTTT. Its protein is CAARGEGGQAFF.

The rearrangement uses TRBV15 and TRBJ2-3; D is perhaps TRBD2 (5 bases). Trimming cost V 8 bases and J 0 bases, with 9 bases left between them. CDR3 length equals 13 residues. Germline V gene sequence: CDR1 LNHNV, CDR2 YYDKDF (reference sequence). The CDR3 bases are TGTGCCACCGGCGGCGGGAGCACAGATACGCAGTATTTT. Its translation: CATGGGSTDTQYF. Together with reference TRBV15 and TRBJ2-3, the CDR3 gives the full variable domain: DAMVIQNPRYQVTQFGKPVTLSCSQTLNHNVMYWYQQKSSQAPKLLFHYYDKDFNNEADTPDNFQSRRPNTSFCFLDIRSPGLGDTAMYLCATGGGSTDTQYFGPGTRLTVL.

The chain couples TRBV19 to TRBJ1-1; 9 bases line up with TRBD1. This CDR3 comprises 18 residues. The V and J ends lost 4 bases and 4 bases, in that order; junction bases with no gene match: 16. Germline values: CDR1 LNHDA, CDR2 SQIVND (reference sequence). This chain's CDR3 is CASSSLQGAQVVGTEAFF. The CDR3 region has the DNA TGTGCCAGTAGTAGCCTACAGGGGGCGCAGGTAGTGGGCACTGAAGCTTTCTTT.

V and J are TRBV5-1 and TRBJ2-7, with 7 bases fitting TRBD2. The V gene's germline CDR1 is SGHRS and CDR2 YFSETQ. The V and J ends lost 0 bases and 4 bases, in that order; junction bases with no gene match: 10. There are 16 residues in the CDR3. The DNA of the CDR3 is TGCGCCAGCAGCTTGGCTCCTAGCGGCCAGGCATACGAGCAGTACTTC. It is translated as CASSLAPSGQAYEQYF.

The chain carries TRBV10-3 and TRBJ2-3; 7 nucleotides align to TRBD1. V lost 4 bases to trimming and J lost 2 bases; unmatched junction nucleotides: 6. Germline V gene sequence: CDR1 ENHRY, CDR2 SYGVKD. There are 15 residues in the CDR3. The CDR3 region has the DNA TGTGCCATCAGTGGGCAGGACAGGCCCACAGATACGCAGTATTTT. Its protein product is CAISGQDRPTDTQYF.

On this clone: Other DNA sequences in the same sample also yield this CDR3. The V gene is TRBV6-5, the J gene TRBJ2-5, with a possible D match to TRBD1 (6 bases). CDR1 is MNHEY and CDR2 is SVGAGI in the germline V gene. Between the trimmed V and J ends, which lost 6 bases and 2 bases, there was a span of 10 bases. This CDR3 is built from 13 residues. CDR3 DNA: TGTGCCAGCAGCTGGACAGCGCAAGAGACCCAGTACTTC. This encodes CASSWTAQETQYF.